The clone carrying this T cell receptor (beta chain) was observed once. The antigen is undetermined. Sequencing was performed with immunoSEQ multiplex PCR; in TCRdb, only in-frame clones are kept and a portion is missing. Among 76,000 or so clones listed, 94% were seen once. The donors were part of the validation cohort, which consisted of more than 90 subjects and was separate from the first cohort of about 650 subjects. These data are taken from a study of cytomegalovirus exposure and HLA in healthy donors. Overall study findings and caveats: In the roughly 120 validation repertoires, a later analysis found that first-cohort TCR clusters tended to co-occur.

This CDR3 is built from 14 residues. The V gene's germline CDR1 is KGHSH and CDR2 LQKENI. Trimming pared 4 bases from V and 4 bases from J, leaving 10 bases between. This sequence joins TRBV18 and TRBJ1-4; D unresolved. The TCR comes from a woman aged 18-30 years in good health and CMV-seronegative. The sample consisted of PBMCs. The CDR3 sequence is CASSREVYNEKLFF. The CDR3 bases are TGTGCCAGCTCACGAGAGGTGTATAATGAAAAACTGTTTTTT.